This T cell receptor (beta chain) stems from a study of cytomegalovirus exposure and HLA in healthy donors (dated by TCRdb to about 2017). For the study in its entirety: An earlier analysis of approximately 640 of the donors reported more than 250 Gb of sequence data and some 120 million unique TCR beta sequences from about 179 million T cells. An early release covering roughly 600 HLA-typed donors comprised about 320 gigabases of sequencing data and roughly 85 million unique TCR sequences. The genetic ancestry cluster associated with self-reported Caucasian donors included about four fifths of the roughly 400 genotyped donors. The study aimed to test whether cataloging public T cell receptors could reveal signatures of past pathogen exposure. The study profiled the T cell repertoires of some 610 subjects by immunosequencing and related them to cytomegalovirus serostatus. A separate validation cohort of about 110 different subjects was used in addition to the roughly 700-subject first cohort. To predict cytomegalovirus infection status, the study brought together high-throughput TCR immunosequencing, statistical association of individual TCRs with disease status, and machine learning. To study patterns of TCR occurrence, a later analysis re-analyzed previously published TCR beta repertoires from more than 550 donors and added high-resolution HLA genotyping. The later analysis used no new phenotypic data to find candidate immune exposures, relying instead on TCR beta sequences and their occurrence across donors. In an earlier analysis of 500 to 650 of the donors, high-throughput TCR beta sequencing was used to judge whether each TCR beta V gene segment behaved as functional or pseudogenic. Alongside the repertoire data, information on donor age, sex, ethnicity and CMV serostatus was compiled. A later genetic analysis took genome-wide SNP genotypes for about 65% of the 666 donors and used that subset as a discovery cohort. All discovery cohort repertoires had been generated on a single sequencing platform. HLA typing covered class I and class II loci at four-digit resolution. The number of typed donors differed by locus: roughly 629-640 for A, B, C, DRB1 and DQB1; approximately 520 for DQA1; roughly 600 for DPA1; and 450 to 480 for DPB1. Because of strong linkage in the cohort, five DR-DQ haplotypes were treated as single units for association and clustering. Among about 370 genotyped donors of the cohort, an average of roughly 230,000 unique TCR beta nucleotide sequences was sequenced per donor, of which approximately 18% were non-productive.

General conclusions and limits of the study: The 87-base-pair reads could not distinguish some IMGT-functional V segments, including TRBV6-2 and TRBV6-3, so those segments were excluded. Correlated functional status among segregating V segments might reflect linkage disequilibrium, but an unknown experimental factor could not be ruled out. A few of the identified cytomegalovirus-associated TCR beta chains were confirmed in vitro to be specific for cytomegalovirus antigens. In an earlier analysis of 500 to 650 of the donors, most TCR beta V segments appeared in productive rearrangements about 87% or about 30% of the time, broadly matching IMGT annotations. Because counts were too low, about 17 rarely observed V segments, including chromosome 9 orphons, were excluded from the earlier analysis of around 590 of the donors. At a false discovery rate of 0.05, a later analysis linked some 18,000 TCR beta sequences to specific HLA alleles. Cytomegalovirus status was reported to be diagnosed by the classifier with high specificity and sensitivity in both the original and validation cohorts. Sequencing depth was assumed to be roughly uniform across donors in the presence/absence analyses, though that assumption may not hold. Across donors, most TCR sequences were observed very rarely, whereas some public TCRs were present in many individuals. Strong co-occurrence of HLA alleles, especially DR and DQ, made assigning TCR associations to individual alleles difficult. In a later analysis, several top co-occurrence clusters were reported to appear linked to parvovirus B19, influenza, CMV and Epstein-Barr virus. Because some donors lacked HLA typing at each locus, the association tests relied only on the typed subset. In this cohort, only TCR beta chains were sequenced, and detectable features were limited by the absence of alpha or paired-chain data. According to a later genetic analysis, donors in an Asian-associated ancestry cluster had fewer N-insertions in productive TCRs than the roughly 700-donor mean. In a later genetic analysis, a missense DCLRE1C variant was associated with V-gene and J-gene trimming of TCR beta chains, and the association was replicated in an independent cohort. In a later analysis, the rate of TCR association differed among HLA loci, with DRB1 alleles having the most associated TCRs and HLA-C alleles having the fewest. A later analysis found that HLA-associated TCR beta chains were more clonally expanded and had lower generation probabilities than equally common non-associated chains. Most CMV-associated TCR beta chains appeared to be HLA-restricted in a later analysis, and the HLA associations seemed to be driven largely by CMV exposure. The authors suggested that the approach could potentially be extended to other disease states and immunological phenotypes. A group of highly shared sequence variants was considered likely to be a technical artifact of the sequencing pipeline. For the cohort, immune exposure information was limited to CMV serostatus. The study listed around 160 TCR beta chains as associated with cytomegalovirus. A further reported finding was that TCR beta sequences accurately predicted the HLA-A and HLA-B alleles for most subjects in the first cohort.

In total, around 600 healthy bone marrow donors made up the cohort. Cohort members were all nominally healthy when sampled, although unrecorded immune exposures were likely present. The donor tested CMV seronegative, placing the donor among the 350 to 400 seronegative members of the cohort. Every donor gave a peripheral blood sample, and the peripheral blood mononuclear cells from that sample were used for TCR beta sequencing. The Qiagen DNeasy Blood Extraction Kit was used to extract genomic DNA from the blood cell samples. Receptor libraries were prepared by the immunoSEQ multiplex PCR assay. For the multiplex PCR, a mixture combining 60 forward primers for TCR Vbeta segments and 13 reverse primers for TCR Jbeta segments was used. The CDR3 region of rearranged TCR beta genes was amplified from genomic DNA by a multiplex PCR assay. On the Illumina HiSeq System, the amplified TCR beta libraries were sequenced as 87-base-pair reads. For the original study's pipeline: A later analysis counted tens of millions of unique TCR beta chains across the approximately 700 repertoires, and some 11 million of these chains were shared by at least two donors. A nearest-neighbor algorithm error-corrected the raw reads and collapsed the reads into unique sequences, merging closely related sequences to remove PCR and sequencing errors. CDR3 sequences were aligned to IMGT reference sequences to assign V, D and J gene segments. For a sequence to be retained, a match of at least six nucleotides was required to both a V gene segment and a J gene segment. Rearrangements were called productive when the CDR3 lacked stop codons and stayed in frame with V and J; all others were non-productive. CDR3 was defined according to IMGT convention as the region running from the second conserved V-encoded cysteine to the conserved J-encoded phenylalanine. The earlier analysis of around 640 of the donors excluded sequences that lacked an unambiguous match to a single V gene segment. An earlier analysis of several hundred of the donors called V segments functional above 56.7% productive rearrangements and segregating when the between-donor standard deviation exceeded 5%. A statistical classification framework was developed to diagnose cytomegalovirus status using the catalog of TCR beta chain sequences. A later analysis assigned V and J genes by comparing TCR nucleotide sequences with IMGT/GENE-DB human TR gene sequences. The TCRdist pipeline was used in a later analysis to assign CDR3 sequences and most-parsimonious VDJ recombination scenarios. In a later analysis, each TCR beta chain was defined by its CDR3 amino acid sequence together with its V-gene family, and reads without a unique V-gene family were excluded. In a later analysis, approximately 590 highly shared, low-generation-probability nucleotide sequences were removed to address suspected cross-contamination and a sequencing artifact. In a later analysis, a clonal expansion index was calculated for each public chain from normalized within-repertoire ranks of inferred template counts. Generation probabilities in a later analysis came from a VDJ recombination model fitted to out-of-frame rearrangements, and those results were checked against IGoR. A later analysis scored TCR-TCR, TCR-HLA and TCR-CMV co-occurrence with hypergeometric tests, applying a repertoire-size bias correction to TCR pairs. A later analysis estimated false discovery rates by permuting HLA or CMV assignments 20 times. In a later analysis, co-occurring TCRs were grouped using DBSCAN, and TCRdist sequence similarity was added for clustering within HLA-allele-positive subsets. Co-occurrence clustering excluded repertoires with fewer than 30,000 or more than 120,000 public chains, plus five with anomalous nucleotide sharing. TCRdb holds this immuneACCESS table with in-frame rearrangements only. Some clones are missing; in checked studies, unresolved V genes explain under half, and the rest has no known cause. D and trimming were read from the DNA, whereas the V and J calls and clone size are those reported in that table. Here the sample has over 150,000 clones; around 81% occur a single time. Together, the top ten hold 2.2% of the sample.

V loses 5 bases, J loses 4 bases, and the germline ends lie 6 bases apart. Per the germline V gene (reference sequence), LNHDA is the CDR1 and SQIVND is the CDR2. CDR3 length: 11 amino acids, cysteine to phenylalanine. This entry keeps only the CDR3 DNA: 33 bases, framed from base 1. This clone was seen only a few times. Its cognate antigen has yet to be identified. The sample holds no much larger clone one base away, and base qualities are not on file. The receptor chain draws on TRBV19 and TRBJ2-7; the D gene identity is not certain. The source is a woman younger than 45 in good health and CMV-seronegative. Sequenced material: PBMCs. The DNA sequence follows: TGTGCCAGTAGTTCCACATACGAGCAGTACTTC. Translated, it reads CASSSTYEQYF. With the portions outside the CDR3 filled from the reference TRBV19 and TRBJ2-7 genes, the complete variable region becomes DGGITQSPKYLFRKEGQNVTLSCEQNLNHDAMYWYRQDPGQGLRLIYYSQIVNDFQKGDIAEGYSVSREKKESFPLTVTSAQKNPTAFYLCASSSTYEQYFGPGTRLTVT.